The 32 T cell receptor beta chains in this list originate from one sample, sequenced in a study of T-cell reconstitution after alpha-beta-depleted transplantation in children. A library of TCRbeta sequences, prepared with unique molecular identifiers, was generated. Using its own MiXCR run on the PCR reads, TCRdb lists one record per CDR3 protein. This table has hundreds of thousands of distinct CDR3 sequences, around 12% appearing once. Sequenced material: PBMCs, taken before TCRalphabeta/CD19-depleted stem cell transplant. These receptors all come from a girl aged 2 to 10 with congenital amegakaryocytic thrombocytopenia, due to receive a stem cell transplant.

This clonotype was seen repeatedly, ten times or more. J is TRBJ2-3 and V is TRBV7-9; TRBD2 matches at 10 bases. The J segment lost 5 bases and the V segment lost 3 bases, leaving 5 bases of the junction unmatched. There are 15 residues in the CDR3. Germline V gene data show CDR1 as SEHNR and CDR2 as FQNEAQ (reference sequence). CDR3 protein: CASSLLAGVVDTQYF. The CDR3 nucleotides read TGTGCCAGCAGCTTGCTAGCGGGAGTGGTAGATACGCAGTATTTT.

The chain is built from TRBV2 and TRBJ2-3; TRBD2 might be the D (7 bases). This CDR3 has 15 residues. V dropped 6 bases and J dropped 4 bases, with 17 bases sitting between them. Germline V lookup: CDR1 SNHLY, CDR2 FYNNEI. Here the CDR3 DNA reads TGTGCCAGCAGACCGGACTCGGGGGGCCCAGATACGCAGTATTTT. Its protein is CASRPDSGGPDTQYF.

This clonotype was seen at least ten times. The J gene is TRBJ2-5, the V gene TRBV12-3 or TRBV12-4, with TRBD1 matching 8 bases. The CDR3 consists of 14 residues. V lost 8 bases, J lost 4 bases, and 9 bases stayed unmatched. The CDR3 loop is CASLDPTGVETQYF. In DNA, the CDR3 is TGTGCCAGCCTAGACCCGACAGGGGTAGAGACCCAGTACTTC.

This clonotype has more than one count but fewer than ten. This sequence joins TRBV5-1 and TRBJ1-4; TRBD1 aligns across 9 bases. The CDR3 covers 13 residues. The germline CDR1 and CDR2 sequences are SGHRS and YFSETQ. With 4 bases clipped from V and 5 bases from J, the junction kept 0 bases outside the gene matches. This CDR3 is CASSGQGNEKLFF. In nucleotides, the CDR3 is TGCGCCAGCAGCGGACAGGGGAATGAAAAACTGTTTTTT.

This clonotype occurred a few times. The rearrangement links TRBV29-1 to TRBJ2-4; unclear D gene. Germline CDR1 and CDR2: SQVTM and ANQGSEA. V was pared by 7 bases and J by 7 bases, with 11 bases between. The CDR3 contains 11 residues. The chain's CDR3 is CSAPIGNIQYF. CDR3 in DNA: TGCAGCGCTCCCATCGGGAACATTCAGTACTTC.

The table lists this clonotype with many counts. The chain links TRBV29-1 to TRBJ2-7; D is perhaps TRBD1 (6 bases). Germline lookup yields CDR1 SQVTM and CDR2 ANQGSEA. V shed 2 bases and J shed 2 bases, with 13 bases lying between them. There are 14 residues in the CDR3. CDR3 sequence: CSVEWGTPTYEQYF. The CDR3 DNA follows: TGCAGCGTTGAATGGGGGACACCCACCTACGAGCAGTACTTC.

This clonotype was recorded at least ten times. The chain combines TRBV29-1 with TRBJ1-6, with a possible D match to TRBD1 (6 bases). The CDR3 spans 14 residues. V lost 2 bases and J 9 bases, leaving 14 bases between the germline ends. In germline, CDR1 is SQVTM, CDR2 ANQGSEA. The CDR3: CSVETVQGSSPLHF. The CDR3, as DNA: TGCAGCGTTGAAACCGTCCAGGGGAGTTCACCCCTCCACTTT.

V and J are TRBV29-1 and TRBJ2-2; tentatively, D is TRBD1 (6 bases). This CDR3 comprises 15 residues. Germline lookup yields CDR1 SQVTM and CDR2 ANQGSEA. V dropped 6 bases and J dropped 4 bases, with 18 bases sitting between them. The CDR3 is CSVQHRAPSTGELFF. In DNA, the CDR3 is TGCAGCGTCCAGCACAGGGCCCCCAGCACCGGGGAGCTGTTTTTT.

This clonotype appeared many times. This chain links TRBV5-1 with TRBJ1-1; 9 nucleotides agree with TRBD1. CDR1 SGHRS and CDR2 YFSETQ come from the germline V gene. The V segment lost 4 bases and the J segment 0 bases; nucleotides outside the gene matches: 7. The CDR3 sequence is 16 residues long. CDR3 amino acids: CASSRDRVGMNTEAFF. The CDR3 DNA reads TGCGCCAGCAGCCGGGACAGGGTTGGAATGAACACTGAAGCTTTCTTT.

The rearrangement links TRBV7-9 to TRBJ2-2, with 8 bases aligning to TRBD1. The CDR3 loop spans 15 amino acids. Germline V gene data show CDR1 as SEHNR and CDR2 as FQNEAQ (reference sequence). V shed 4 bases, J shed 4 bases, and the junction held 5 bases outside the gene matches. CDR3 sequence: CASSSQGARTGELFF. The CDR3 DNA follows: TGTGCCAGCAGCTCCCAGGGGGCGCGCACCGGGGAGCTGTTTTTT.

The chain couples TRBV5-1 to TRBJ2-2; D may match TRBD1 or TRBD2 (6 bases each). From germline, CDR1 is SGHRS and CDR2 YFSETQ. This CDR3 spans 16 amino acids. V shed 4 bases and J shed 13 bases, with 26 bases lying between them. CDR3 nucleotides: TGCGCCAGCAGCCTCGACAGGCGTGGAGGGTCGGGGAGGCTGTTTTTT. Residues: CASSLDRRGGSGRLFF.

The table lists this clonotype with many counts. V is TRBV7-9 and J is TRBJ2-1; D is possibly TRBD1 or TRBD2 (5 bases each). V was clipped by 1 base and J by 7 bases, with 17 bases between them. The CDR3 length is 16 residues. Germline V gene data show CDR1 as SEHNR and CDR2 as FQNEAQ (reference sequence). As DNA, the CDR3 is TGTGCCAGCAGCTTAGGGGGACCCCGCGGAAGTAATGAGCAGTTCTTC. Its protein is CASSLGGPRGSNEQFF.

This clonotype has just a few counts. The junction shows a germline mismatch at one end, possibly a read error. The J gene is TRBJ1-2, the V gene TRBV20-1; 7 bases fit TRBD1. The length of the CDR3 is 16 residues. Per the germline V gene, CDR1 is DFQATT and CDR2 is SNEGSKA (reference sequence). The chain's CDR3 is CSARDPLNRDSSGDTF. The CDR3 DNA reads TGCAGTGCTAGAGATCCCCTAAACCGGGACAGCAGTGGCGACACCTTC.

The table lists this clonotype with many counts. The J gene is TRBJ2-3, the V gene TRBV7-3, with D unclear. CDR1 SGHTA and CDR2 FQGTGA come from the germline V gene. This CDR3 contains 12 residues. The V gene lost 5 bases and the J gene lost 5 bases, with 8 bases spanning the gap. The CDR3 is CASSPGRDTQYF. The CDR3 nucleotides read TGTGCCAGCAGCCCTGGAAGAGATACGCAGTATTTT.

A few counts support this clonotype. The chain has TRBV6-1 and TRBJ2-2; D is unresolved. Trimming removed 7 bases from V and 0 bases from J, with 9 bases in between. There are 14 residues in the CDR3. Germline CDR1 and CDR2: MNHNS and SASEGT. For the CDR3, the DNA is TGTGCCAGCAATCGGGCGGCGAACACCGGGGAGCTGTTTTTT. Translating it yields CASNRAANTGELFF.

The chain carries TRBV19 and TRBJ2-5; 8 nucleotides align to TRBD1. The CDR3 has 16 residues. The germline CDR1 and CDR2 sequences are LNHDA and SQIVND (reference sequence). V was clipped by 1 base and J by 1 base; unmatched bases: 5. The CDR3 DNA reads TGTGCCAGTAGTATAGTTACAGGGGGGACCCAAGAGACCCAGTACTTC. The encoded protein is CASSIVTGGTQETQYF.

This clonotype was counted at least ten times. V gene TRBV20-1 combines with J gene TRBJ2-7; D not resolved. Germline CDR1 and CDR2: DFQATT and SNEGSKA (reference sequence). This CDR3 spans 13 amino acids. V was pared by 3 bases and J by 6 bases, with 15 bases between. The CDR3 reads CSARTGSGSEQYF. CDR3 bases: TGCAGTGCTAGGACCGGTAGTGGGTCCGAGCAGTACTTC.

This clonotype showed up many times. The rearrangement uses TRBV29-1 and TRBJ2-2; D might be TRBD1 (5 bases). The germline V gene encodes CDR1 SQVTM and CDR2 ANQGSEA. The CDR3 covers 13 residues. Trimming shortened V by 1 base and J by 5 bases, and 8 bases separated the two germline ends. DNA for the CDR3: TGCAGCGTTGAAGGACAGTATACCGGGGAGCTGTTTTTT. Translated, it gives CSVEGQYTGELFF.

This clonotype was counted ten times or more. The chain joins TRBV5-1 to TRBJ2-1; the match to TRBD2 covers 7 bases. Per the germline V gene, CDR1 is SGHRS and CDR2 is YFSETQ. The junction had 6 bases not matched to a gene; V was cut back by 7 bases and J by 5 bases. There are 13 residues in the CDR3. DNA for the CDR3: TGCGCCAGCGGGGAGGGAACGGACAATGAGCAGTTCTTC. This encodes CASGEGTDNEQFF.

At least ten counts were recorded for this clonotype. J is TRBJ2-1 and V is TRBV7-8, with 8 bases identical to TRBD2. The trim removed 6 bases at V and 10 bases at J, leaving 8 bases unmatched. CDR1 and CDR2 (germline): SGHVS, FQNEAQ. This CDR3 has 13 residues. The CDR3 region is CASRELAVGEQFF. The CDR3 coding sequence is TGTGCCAGCAGAGAACTAGCGGTCGGGGAGCAGTTCTTC.

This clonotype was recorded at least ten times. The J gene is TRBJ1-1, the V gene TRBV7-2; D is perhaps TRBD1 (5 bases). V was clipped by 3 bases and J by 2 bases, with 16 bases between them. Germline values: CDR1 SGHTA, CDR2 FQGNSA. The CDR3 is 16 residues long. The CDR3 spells CASSFPRTWPNTEAFF. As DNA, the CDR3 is TGTGCCAGCAGCTTCCCTCGGACATGGCCTAACACTGAAGCTTTCTTT.

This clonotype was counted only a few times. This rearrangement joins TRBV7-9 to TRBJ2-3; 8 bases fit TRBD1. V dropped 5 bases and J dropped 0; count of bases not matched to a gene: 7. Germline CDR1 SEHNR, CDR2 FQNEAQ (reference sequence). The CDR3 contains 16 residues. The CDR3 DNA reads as TGTGCCAGCAGCCTACGGACAGGGCTTAGCACAGATACGCAGTATTTT. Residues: CASSLRTGLSTDTQYF.

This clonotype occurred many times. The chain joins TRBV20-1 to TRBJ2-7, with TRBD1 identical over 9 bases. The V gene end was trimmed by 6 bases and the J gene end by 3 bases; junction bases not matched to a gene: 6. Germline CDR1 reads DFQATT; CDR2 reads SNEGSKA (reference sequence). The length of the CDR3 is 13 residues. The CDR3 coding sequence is TGCAGTGCAAGGGACAGGGCTAGCTACGAGCAGTACTTC. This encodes CSARDRASYEQYF.

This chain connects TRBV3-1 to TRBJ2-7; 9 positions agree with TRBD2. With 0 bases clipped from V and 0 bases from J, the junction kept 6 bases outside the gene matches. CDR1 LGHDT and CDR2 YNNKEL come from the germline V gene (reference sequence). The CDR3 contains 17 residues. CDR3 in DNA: TGTGCCAGCAGCCAAGATCGGCTAGCGGGGTCCTCCTACGAGCAGTACTTC. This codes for CASSQDRLAGSSYEQYF.

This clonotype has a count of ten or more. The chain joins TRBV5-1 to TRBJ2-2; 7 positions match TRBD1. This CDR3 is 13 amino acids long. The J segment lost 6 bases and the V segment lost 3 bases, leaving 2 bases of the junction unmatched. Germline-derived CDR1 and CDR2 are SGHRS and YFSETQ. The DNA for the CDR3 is TGCGCCAGCAGCTCCGGACAGGCCGGGGAGCTGTTTTTT. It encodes CASSSGQAGELFF.

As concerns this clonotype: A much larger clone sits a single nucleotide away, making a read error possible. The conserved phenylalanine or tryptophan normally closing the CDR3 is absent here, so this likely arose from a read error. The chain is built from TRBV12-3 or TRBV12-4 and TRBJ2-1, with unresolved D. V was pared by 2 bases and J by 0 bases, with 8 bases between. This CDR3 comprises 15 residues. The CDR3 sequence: CASSLTESSYNEQFL. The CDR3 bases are TGTGCCAGCAGTTTAACGGAGAGCTCCTACAATGAGCAGTTCTTA.

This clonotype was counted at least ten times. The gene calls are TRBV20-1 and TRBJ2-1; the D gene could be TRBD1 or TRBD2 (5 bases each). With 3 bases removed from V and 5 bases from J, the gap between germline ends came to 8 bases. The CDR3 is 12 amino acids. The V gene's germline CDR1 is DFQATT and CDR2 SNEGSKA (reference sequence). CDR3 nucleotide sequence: TGCAGTGCTAGCGGGACCAACAATGAGCAGTTCTTC. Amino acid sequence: CSASGTNNEQFF.

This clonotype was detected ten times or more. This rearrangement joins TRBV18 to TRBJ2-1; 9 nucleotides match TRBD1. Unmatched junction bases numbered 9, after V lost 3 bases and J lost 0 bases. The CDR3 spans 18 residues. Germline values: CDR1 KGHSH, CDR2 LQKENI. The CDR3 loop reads CASSPPTGGFSSYNEQFF. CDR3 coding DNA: TGTGCCAGCTCACCGCCCACAGGGGGCTTTAGCTCCTACAATGAGCAGTTCTTC.

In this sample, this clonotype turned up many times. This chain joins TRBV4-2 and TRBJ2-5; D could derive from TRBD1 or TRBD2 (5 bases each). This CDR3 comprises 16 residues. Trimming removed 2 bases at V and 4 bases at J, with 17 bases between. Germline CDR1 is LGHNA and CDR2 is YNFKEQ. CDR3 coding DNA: TGTGCCAGCAGCCAAAGTTCGGCCAGGGAGCCAGAGACCCAGTACTTC. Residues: CASSQSSAREPETQYF.

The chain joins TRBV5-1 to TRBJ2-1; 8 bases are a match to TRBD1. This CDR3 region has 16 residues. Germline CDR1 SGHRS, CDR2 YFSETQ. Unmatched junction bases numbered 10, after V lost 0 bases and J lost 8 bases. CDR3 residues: CASSLAQDRAGDEQFF. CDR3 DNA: TGCGCCAGCAGCTTGGCCCAGGACAGGGCCGGCGATGAGCAGTTCTTC. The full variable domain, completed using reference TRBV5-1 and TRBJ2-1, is KAGVTQTPRYLIKTRGQQVTLSCSPISGHRSVSWYQQTPGQGLQFLFEYFSETQRNKGNFPGRFSGRQFSNSRSEMNVSTLELGDSALYLCASSLAQDRAGDEQFFGPGTRLTVL.

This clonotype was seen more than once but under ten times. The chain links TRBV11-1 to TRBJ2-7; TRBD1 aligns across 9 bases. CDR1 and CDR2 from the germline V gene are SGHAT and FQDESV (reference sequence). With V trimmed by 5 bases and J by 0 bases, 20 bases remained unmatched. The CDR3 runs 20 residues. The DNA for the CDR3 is TGTGCCAGCAGCCCGTACGCCGGGACAGGGTTCGAAAGCAGCTCCTACGAGCAGTACTTC. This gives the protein CASSPYAGTGFESSSYEQYF.

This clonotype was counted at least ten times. CDR3 in amino acids: CASSLVPSPGDYGYTF. CDR3 nucleotides: TGCGCCAGCAGCTTGGTACCCTCGCCCGGAGACTATGGCTACACCTTC. The chain uses TRBV5-1 and TRBJ1-2; D call uncertain. CDR3 length: 16 residues. The ends were cut back, 0 bases at V and 3 bases at J, with 15 bases in the middle. Germline values: CDR1 SGHRS, CDR2 YFSETQ.